This TCR beta chain was sequenced for a study of shared clonotypes between healthy human individuals. About the research overall: The cohort comprised a couple of women and a few men. Their ages spanned 18 to 49 years.

Replicate PCRs from sorted subsets contained approximately 200 ng DNA, which is around 30,000 T cell genomes. Sequencing was performed with immunoSEQ multiplex PCR; in TCRdb, only in-frame clones are kept and a portion is missing. The data contain 950,000 to 1,100,000 clones, approximately 80% of them singletons. Concerning this clone: Its specificity is not known.

Study-wide results and limits: The study generally estimated greater richness for naive than memory subsets.

The sequence came from a man younger than 30 in good health. Some clones in this sample may be carry-over from other donors' samples. Input material: memory CD4+ T cells from PBMCs. The subset here: CD45RA-negative fraction.

CDR3 protein: CASSFGGLFYEQYF. The CDR3 DNA sequence: TGTGCCAGCAGCTTTGGAGGATTGTTCTACGAGCAGTACTTC. The V and J genes are TRBV5-4 and TRBJ2-7; D perhaps matches TRBD2 (5 bases). Trimming removed 2 bases from V and 3 bases from J, with 12 bases in between. From germline, CDR1 is SGHNT and CDR2 YYREEE (reference sequence). CDR3 length: 14 amino acids.